A selection of T cell receptor beta chains follows, all from one sample in a study of graft-versus-host responses after intestinal transplantation. Assay: immunoSEQ multiplex PCR; the TCRdb copy retains only in-frame clones and omits some. The table has more than 9,500 clones, 25% to 30% seen once. Specimen: alloreactive CD8+ T cells from a mixed lymphocyte reaction culture, collected before intestinal transplant. These receptors came from a human patient who received an intestinal transplant. Both conserved end residues are part of each CDR3. The order of the fields is D gene, J gene, CDR3 length, clone size, V gene, CDR3 protein, CDR3 DNA. A D gene is named only where the DNA matches it firmly. Clone size is shown for a subset of rows, as once, few, many or a class of expanded clone.

D: -; J: TRBJ2-1; length: 12; size: few; V: TRBV2; CDR3: CASSGEINEQFF; DNA: TGTGCCAGCAGCGGGGAGATCAATGAGCAGTTCTTC
D: -; J: TRBJ1-1; length: 14; size: few; V: TRBV13; CDR3: CASSGTPGNTEAFF; DNA: TGTGCCAGCAGCGGAACGCCAGGGAACACTGAAGCTTTCTTT
D: TRBD1; J: TRBJ2-2; length: 16; size: -; V: TRBV18; CDR3: CASSPLGTGGSGELFF; DNA: TGTGCCAGCTCACCACTCGGGACAGGGGGCTCCGGGGAGCTGTTTTTT
D: TRBD1; J: TRBJ1-3; length: 15; size: few; V: TRBV6-5; CDR3: CASSRTGARGNTIYF; DNA: TGTGCCAGCAGCCGGACAGGGGCACGCGGAAACACCATATATTTT
D: -; J: TRBJ1-1; length: 19; size: few; V: TRBV15; CDR3: CATSITTWQGRSFWTEAFF; DNA: TGTGCCACCAGCATTACAACATGGCAGGGGCGGTCTTTCTGGACTGAAGCTTTCTTT
D: -; J: TRBJ2-1; length: 16; size: -; V: TRBV19; CDR3: CASTQFYAGIHNEQFF; DNA: TGTGCCAGTACTCAGTTCTACGCGGGGATACACAATGAGCAGTTCTTC
D: -; J: TRBJ2-5; length: 15; size: -; V: TRBV5-4; CDR3: CASSRGGGLGETQYF; DNA: TGCGCCAGCAGCCGGGGCGGGGGCCTGGGAGAGACCCAGTACTTC
D: TRBD2; J: TRBJ2-1; length: 15; size: -; V: TRBV11-2; CDR3: CASSFSSGGVNEQFF; DNA: TGTGCCAGCAGCTTCTCTAGCGGGGGGGTAAATGAGCAGTTCTTC
D: -; J: TRBJ2-1; length: 13; size: few; V: TRBV27; CDR3: CASSADIYNEQFF; DNA: TGTGCCAGCAGTGCAGACATCTACAATGAGCAGTTCTTC
D: -; J: TRBJ1-4; length: 14; size: few; V: TRBV15; CDR3: CATSSAYLNEKLFF; DNA: TGTGCCACCAGCAGTGCGTATCTTAATGAAAAACTGTTTTTT
D: -; J: TRBJ2-7; length: 12; size: -; V: TRBV10-2; CDR3: CASSDPDYEQYF; DNA: TGCGCCAGCAGTGATCCAGACTACGAGCAGTACTTC
D: -; J: TRBJ2-1; length: 14; size: -; V: TRBV7-8; CDR3: CASSQRGGDGEQFF; DNA: TGTGCCAGCAGCCAGAGGGGGGGCGACGGTGAGCAGTTCTTC
D: -; J: TRBJ2-2; length: 16; size: -; V: TRBV28; CDR3: CASSLPGGSSTGELFF; DNA: TGTGCCAGCAGTTTACCAGGTGGCAGTTCCACCGGGGAGCTGTTTTTT
D: -; J: TRBJ2-2; length: 14; size: once; V: TRBV7-8; CDR3: CASSEAGPTGELFF; DNA: TGTGCCAGCAGCGAAGCGGGTCCTACCGGGGAGCTGTTTTTT
D: TRBD1; J: TRBJ2-5; length: 16; size: -; V: TRBV4-1; CDR3: CASSQNPGQGGETQYF; DNA: TGCGCCAGCAGCCAAAACCCCGGACAGGGAGGAGAGACCCAGTACTTC
D: -; J: TRBJ1-1; length: 17; size: few; V: TRBV4-1; CDR3: CASSQDVSGGLNTEAFF; DNA: TGCGCCAGCAGCCAAGATGTATCCGGAGGGCTAAACACTGAAGCTTTCTTT
D: TRBD2; J: TRBJ2-2; length: 17; size: few; V: TRBV19; CDR3: CASSARLAGATTGELFF; DNA: TGTGCCAGTAGTGCTCGACTAGCGGGGGCCACCACCGGGGAGCTGTTTTTT
D: -; J: TRBJ1-1; length: 15; size: -; V: TRBV5-4; CDR3: CASSPYTGGTTEAFF; DNA: TGTGCCAGCAGCCCTTATACGGGGGGGACCACTGAAGCTTTCTTT
D: -; J: TRBJ2-7; length: 15; size: -; V: TRBV27; CDR3: CASSLGHPSFYEQYF; DNA: TGTGCCAGCAGTTTGGGCCACCCTTCTTTCTACGAGCAGTACTTC
D: -; J: TRBJ2-2; length: 14; size: medium-sized; V: TRBV19; CDR3: CASSIQGFGGELFF; DNA: TGTGCCAGTAGTATACAGGGGTTCGGCGGGGAGCTGTTTTTT
D: TRBD1; J: TRBJ2-7; length: 14; size: -; V: TRBV6-5; CDR3: CASSYEAGGYEQYF; DNA: TGTGCCAGCAGTTACGAAGCAGGGGGATACGAGCAGTACTTC
D: TRBD2; J: TRBJ2-7; length: 17; size: medium-sized; V: TRBV5-1; CDR3: CASSLGLAGDPTYEQYF; DNA: TGCGCCAGCAGCTTGGGACTAGCGGGGGACCCCACCTACGAGCAGTACTTC
D: -; J: TRBJ1-6; length: 15; size: -; V: TRBV15; CDR3: CATSRDRGAGGPLHF; DNA: TGTGCCACCAGCAGAGATCGGGGTGCCGGAGGTCCCCTCCACTTT
D: -; J: TRBJ2-7; length: 14; size: few; V: TRBV13; CDR3: CASSPPGGSDEQYF; DNA: TGTGCCAGCAGTCCACCGGGGGGCTCGGACGAGCAGTACTTC
D: -; J: TRBJ2-1; length: 14; size: medium-sized; V: TRBV11-2; CDR3: CASSPPTTYNEQFF; DNA: TGTGCCAGCAGCCCACCGACTACCTACAATGAGCAGTTCTTC
D: -; J: TRBJ1-1; length: 12; size: few; V: TRBV5-5; CDR3: CASSSTDTEAFF; DNA: TGTGCCAGCAGCTCCACAGACACTGAAGCTTTCTTT